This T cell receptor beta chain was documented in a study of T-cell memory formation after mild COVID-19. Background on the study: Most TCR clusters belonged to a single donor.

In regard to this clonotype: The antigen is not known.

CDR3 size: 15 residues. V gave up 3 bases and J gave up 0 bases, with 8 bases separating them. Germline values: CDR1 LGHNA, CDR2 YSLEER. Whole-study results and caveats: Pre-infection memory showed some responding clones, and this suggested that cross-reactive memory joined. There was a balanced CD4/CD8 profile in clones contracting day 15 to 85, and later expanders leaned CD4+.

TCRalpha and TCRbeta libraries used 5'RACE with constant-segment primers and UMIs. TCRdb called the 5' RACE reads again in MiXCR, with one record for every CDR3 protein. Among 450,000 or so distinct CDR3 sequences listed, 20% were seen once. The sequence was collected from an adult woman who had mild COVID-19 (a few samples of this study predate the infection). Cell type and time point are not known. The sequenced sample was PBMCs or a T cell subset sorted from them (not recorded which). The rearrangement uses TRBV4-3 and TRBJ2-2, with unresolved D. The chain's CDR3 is CASSQVSTNTGELFF. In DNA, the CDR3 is TGCGCCAGCAGCCAGGTGTCCACGAACACCGGGGAGCTGTTTTTT.